This TCR beta chain appears in the sequencing data of a study of T cell repertoires in cytomegalovirus infection. Study background: Based on public TCR beta signatures, there were indications of CMV infection and of a matching HLA type. Regarding the study as a whole: Across the ex vivo response, the dominant clonotypes were HLA-C-restricted CMV-specific TCR beta clonotypes. Individuals carrying CMV plus the relevant HLA were identified by cumulative frequency of public TCR beta families.

As for this clonotype: Antigen specificity is unknown.

TCRdb called the reads again in MiXCR, with one record for every CDR3 protein. The sample holds over 150,000 distinct CDR3 sequences, about a sixth seen once. The germline V and J ends were trimmed by 5 bases and 7 bases, with 15 bases remaining between them. Germline CDR1 reads SEHNR; CDR2 reads FQNEAQ (reference sequence). The CDR3 is 14 amino acids. The specimen sequenced was CD8+ T cells from PBMCs. The TCR comes from a human donor in good health (CMV status not recorded). Some clones in this sample may be carry-over from other donors' samples. The V and J genes are TRBV7-9 and TRBJ1-5; D is possibly TRBD1 (6 bases). The CDR3: CASSPDSKIQPQHF. For the CDR3, the DNA is TGTGCCAGCAGCCCGGACAGTAAGATCCAGCCCCAGCATTTT.